This T cell receptor (beta chain) was found in a study of blood T cell repertoires in COVID-19. Study-wide background: The United States, Italy and Spain provided the acute and convalescent COVID-19 samples. PBMCs, B-cell-depleted T cells, or T cells were the source of the cDNA or gDNA that made up the material.

Original handling: Reference gene primer amplification in the assay estimated nucleated cell counts. TCRdb's copy holds only in-frame clones and misses some; the assay was immunoSEQ multiplex PCR. V and J calls and clone size are as listed in that table; D and trimming were resolved from the DNA. The sample contains 150,000 to 200,000 clones, roughly four fifths of which appear only once. CDR3 size: 13 residues. Germline loops: CDR1 SGHRS, CDR2 YFSETQ. V was cut by 0 bases and J by 6 bases, with 7 bases left in between. This clone was recorded once. The rearrangement joins TRBV5-1 to TRBJ1-5; no reliable D call. This TCR derives from a human donor in a cohort sampled during active COVID-19. The sample was peripheral blood. Here the CDR3 DNA reads TGCGCCAGCAGCTTGGAGCGCGGTCAGCCCCAGCATTTT. Translating gives CASSLERGQPQHF.